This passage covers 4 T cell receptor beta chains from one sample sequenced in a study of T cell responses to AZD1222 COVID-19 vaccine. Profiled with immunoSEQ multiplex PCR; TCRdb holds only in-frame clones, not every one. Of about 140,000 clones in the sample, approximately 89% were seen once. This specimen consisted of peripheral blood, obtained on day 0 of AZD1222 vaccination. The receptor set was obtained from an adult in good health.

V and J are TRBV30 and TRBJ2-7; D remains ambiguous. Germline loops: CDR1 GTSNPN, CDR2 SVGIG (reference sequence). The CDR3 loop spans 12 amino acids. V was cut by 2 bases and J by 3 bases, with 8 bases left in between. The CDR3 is CAWSMDGYEQYF. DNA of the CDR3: TGTGCCTGGAGTATGGACGGCTACGAGCAGTACTTC. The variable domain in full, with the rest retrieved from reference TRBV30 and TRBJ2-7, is SQTIHQWPATLVQPVGSPLSLECTVEGTSNPNLYWYRQAAGRGLQLLFYSVGIGQISSEVPQNLSASRPQDRQFILSSKKLLLSDSGFYLCAWSMDGYEQYFGPGTRLTVT.

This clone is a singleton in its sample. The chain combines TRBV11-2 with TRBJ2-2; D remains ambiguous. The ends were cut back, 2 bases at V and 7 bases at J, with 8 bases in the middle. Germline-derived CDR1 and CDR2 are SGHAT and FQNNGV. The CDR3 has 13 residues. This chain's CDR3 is CASSLFQVGELFF. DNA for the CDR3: TGTGCCAGCAGCTTATTCCAGGTCGGGGAGCTGTTTTTT.

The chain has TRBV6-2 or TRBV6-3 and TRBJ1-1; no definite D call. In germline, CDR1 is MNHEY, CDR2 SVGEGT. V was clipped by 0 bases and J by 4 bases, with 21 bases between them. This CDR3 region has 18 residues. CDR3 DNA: TGTGCCAGCAGTTACTCCTTTGGGCGTGGGGTGGTGGTCACTGAAGCTTTCTTT. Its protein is CASSYSFGRGVVVTEAFF.

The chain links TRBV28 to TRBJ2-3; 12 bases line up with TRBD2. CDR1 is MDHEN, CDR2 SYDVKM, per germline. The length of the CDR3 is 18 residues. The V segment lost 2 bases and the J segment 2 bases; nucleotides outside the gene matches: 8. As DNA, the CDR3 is TGTGCCAGCAGTTTACCCAGACGGACTAGCGGGAACACAGATACGCAGTATTTT. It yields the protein CASSLPRRTSGNTDTQYF.